The T cell receptor beta chain described here comes from a study of beta chain features in type 1 diabetes. Germline trimming cut 6 bases from V and 1 base from J; bases unmatched to any gene: 4. Germline assignment: CDR1 SEHNR and CDR2 FQNEAQ (reference sequence). The CDR3 has 14 amino acids. A word on this clone: The sample has other DNA sequences that encode this CDR3 too.

Expressed TCRB transcripts were sequenced because the isolated RNA had all been reverse transcribed beforehand. Profiling relied on immunoSEQ multiplex PCR, and the TCRdb table lists in-frame clones only, not all of them. The sample has 200,000 to 300,000 clones, under 70% seen once. The chain employs TRBV7-9 and TRBJ2-3, with TRBD1 matching 7 bases. The sequenced sample consisted of naive CD4+ T cells from blood. The sequence was obtained from a man aged 25 to 45 in good health. DNA of the CDR3: TGTGCCAGCAGTCCCGGGACAGGCACAGATACGCAGTATTTT. It translates to CASSPGTGTDTQYF.